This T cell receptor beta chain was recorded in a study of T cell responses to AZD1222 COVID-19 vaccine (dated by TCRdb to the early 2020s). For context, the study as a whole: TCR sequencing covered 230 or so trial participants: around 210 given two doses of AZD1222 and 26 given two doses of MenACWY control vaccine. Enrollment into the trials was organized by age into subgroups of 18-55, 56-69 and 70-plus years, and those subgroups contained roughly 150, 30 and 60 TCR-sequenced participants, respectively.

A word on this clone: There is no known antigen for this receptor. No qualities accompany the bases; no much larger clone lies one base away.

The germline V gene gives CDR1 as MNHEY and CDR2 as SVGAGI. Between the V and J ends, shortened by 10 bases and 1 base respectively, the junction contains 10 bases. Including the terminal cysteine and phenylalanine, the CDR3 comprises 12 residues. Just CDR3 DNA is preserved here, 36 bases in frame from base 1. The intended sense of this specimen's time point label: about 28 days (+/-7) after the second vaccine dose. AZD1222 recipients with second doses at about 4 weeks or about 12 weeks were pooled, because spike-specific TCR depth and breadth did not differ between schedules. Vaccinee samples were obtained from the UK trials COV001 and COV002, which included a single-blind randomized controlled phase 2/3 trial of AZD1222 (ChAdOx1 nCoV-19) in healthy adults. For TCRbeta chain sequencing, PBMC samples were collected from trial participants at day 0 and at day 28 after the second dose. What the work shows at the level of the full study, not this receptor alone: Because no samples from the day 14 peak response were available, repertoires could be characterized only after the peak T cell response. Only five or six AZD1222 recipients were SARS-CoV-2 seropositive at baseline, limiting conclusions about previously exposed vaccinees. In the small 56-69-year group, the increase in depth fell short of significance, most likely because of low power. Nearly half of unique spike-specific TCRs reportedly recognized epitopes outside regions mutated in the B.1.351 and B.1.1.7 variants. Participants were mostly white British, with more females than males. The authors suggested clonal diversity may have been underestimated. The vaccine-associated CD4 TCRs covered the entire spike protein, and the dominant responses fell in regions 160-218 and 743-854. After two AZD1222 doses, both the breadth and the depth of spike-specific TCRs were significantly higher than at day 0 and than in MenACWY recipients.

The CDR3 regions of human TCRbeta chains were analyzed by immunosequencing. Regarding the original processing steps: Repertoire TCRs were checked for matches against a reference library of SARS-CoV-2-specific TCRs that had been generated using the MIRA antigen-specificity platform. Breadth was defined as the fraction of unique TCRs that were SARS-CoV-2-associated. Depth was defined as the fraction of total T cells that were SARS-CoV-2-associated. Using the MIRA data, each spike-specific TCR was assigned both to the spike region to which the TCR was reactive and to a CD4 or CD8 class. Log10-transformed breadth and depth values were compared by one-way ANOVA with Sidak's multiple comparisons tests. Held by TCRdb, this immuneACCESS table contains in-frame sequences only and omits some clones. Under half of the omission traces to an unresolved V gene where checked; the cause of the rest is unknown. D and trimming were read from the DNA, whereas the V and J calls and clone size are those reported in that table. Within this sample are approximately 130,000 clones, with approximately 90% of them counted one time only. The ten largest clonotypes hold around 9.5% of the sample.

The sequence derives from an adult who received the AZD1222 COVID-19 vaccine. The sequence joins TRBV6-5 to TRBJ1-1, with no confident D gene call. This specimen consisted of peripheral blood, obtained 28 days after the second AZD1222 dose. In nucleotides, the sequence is TGTGCCACACACGACGGGAACACTGAAGCTTTCTTT. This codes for CATHDGNTEAFF.